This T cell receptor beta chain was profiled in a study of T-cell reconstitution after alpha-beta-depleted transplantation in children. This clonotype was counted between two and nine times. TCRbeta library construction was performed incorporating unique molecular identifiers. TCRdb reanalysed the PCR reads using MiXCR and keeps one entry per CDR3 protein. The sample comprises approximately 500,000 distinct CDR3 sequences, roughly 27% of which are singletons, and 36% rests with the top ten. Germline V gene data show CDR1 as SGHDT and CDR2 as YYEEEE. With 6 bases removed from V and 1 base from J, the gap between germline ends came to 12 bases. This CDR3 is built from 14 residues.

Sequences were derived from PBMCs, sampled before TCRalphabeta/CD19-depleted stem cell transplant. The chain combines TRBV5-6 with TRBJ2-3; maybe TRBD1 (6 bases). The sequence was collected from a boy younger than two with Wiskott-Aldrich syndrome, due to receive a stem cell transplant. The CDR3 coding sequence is TGTGCCAGCAACTACAGGGCTGGCACAGATACGCAGTATTTT. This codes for CASNYRAGTDTQYF. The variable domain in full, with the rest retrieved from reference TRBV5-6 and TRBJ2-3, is DAGVTQSPTHLIKTRGQQVTLRCSPKSGHDTVSWYQQALGQGPQFIFQYYEEEERQRGNFPDRFSGHQFPNYSSELNVNALLLGDSALYLCASNYRAGTDTQYFGPGTRLTVL.